This TCR beta chain originates from a study of T-cell memory formation after mild COVID-19. Overall study findings and caveats: A balance of CD4 and CD8 characterized clones contracting day 15 to 85, whereas later expanders leaned CD4+. The main location of contracting CD4+ clones was CM and EM, and that of contracting CD8+ clones was EMRA.

A few counts support this clonotype. Its antigen is unidentified. V lost 6 bases and J 2 bases, leaving 10 bases between the germline ends. CDR3 length: 13 residues. CDR1 is MDHEN, CDR2 SYDVKM, per germline. cDNA libraries for TCR alpha and TCR beta, carrying sample barcodes and UMIs, came from 5'RACE with constant-segment primers. TCRdb recomputed calls from the 5' RACE reads with MiXCR, one row per CDR3 protein. In the table there are about 160,000 distinct CDR3 sequences, around 30% of which are singletons. The TCR comes from an adult woman who had mild COVID-19 (a few samples of this study predate the infection). Cell type and time point are not known. The chain links TRBV28 to TRBJ1-2; the D gene is possibly TRBD1 (5 bases). The specimen was PBMCs or a T cell subset sorted from them (not recorded which). The chain's CDR3 is CASRAGGNYGYTF. For the CDR3, the DNA is TGTGCCAGCAGGGCGGGGGGGAACTATGGCTACACCTTC.